Listed below are T cell receptor beta chains from one sample, sequenced in a study of shared clonotypes between healthy human individuals. TCRdb's copy holds only in-frame clones and misses some; the assay was immunoSEQ multiplex PCR. Here the sample spans millions of clones, around 90% being singletons. The source material was naive CD4+ T cells sorted from blood. These TCRs come from a man in his late teens or twenties in good health. Both conserved end residues are trimmed from each CDR3. Each record gives: J gene, V gene, CDR3 protein.

>TRBJ1-3|TRBV18
ASSPPGAGNTIY
>TRBJ1-4|TRBV5-1
ASSLDGATNEKLF
>TRBJ1-4|TRBV4-1
ASSQVQGNNEKLF
>TRBJ1-6|TRBV6-4
ASSARGENSPLH
>TRBJ1-2|TRBV5-1
ASTLIGGVNYGYT
>TRBJ1-1|TRBV9
ASSAGTLMNTEAF
>TRBJ2-5|TRBV28
ASSLAGPQETQY
>TRBJ1-1|TRBV29-1
SVTAGTNTEAF
>TRBJ2-3|TRBV6-6
ASSYAGLPPDTQY
>TRBJ1-1|TRBV10-3
AISQQGWAEAF
>TRBJ2-7|TRBV29-1
SVAQGGPYEQY
>TRBJ1-4|TRBV25-1
ASSESRGFANEKLF
>TRBJ2-2|TRBV7-3
ASSLTDGELF
>TRBJ2-7|TRBV18
ASSSPTREQY
>TRBJ2-7|TRBV7-8
ASRNMAFEGNEQY
>TRBJ2-1|TRBV7-2
ASSPSGQGNYNEQF
>TRBJ2-7|TRBV9
ASSVDQGREQY
>TRBJ2-5|TRBV7-2
ASSRWLVGGETQY
>TRBJ1-3|TRBV5-1
ASSREGPSSGNTIY
>TRBJ2-3|TRBV5-8
ASSSSTDTQY
>TRBJ1-1|TRBV19
ASSTPRVSGTEAF
>TRBJ2-1|TRBV4-1
ASSQFAGGSYNEQF
>TRBJ2-7|TRBV5-1
ASSSYETTGREQY
>TRBJ2-7|TRBV30
AWSVIPQGEQY
>TRBJ1-4|TRBV9
ASSVDSGTTNEKLF
>TRBJ2-7|TRBV2
ASSPQGAGEQY
>TRBJ2-1|TRBV19
ASSIRALTYNEQF
>TRBJ2-1|TRBV7-6
ASSLGFSGGHEQF
>TRBJ1-3|TRBV10-3
AISPTGTSGNTIY
>TRBJ1-6|TRBV19
ASSIGKGISSPLH
>TRBJ2-1|TRBV5-6
ASSGGPYNEQF
>TRBJ2-5|TRBV5-8
ASSFERRRGQETQY
>TRBJ1-4|TRBV14
ASSQDIRGGKLF
>TRBJ2-7|TRBV19
ASSISGDSYEQY
>TRBJ1-5|TRBV4-1
ASSQDRTNNQPQH
>TRBJ2-1|TRBV4-3
ASSQEGIGTSISYNEQF
>TRBJ2-5|TRBV19
ASSMKETQY
>TRBJ2-2|TRBV11-2
ASSKNVAGELF
>TRBJ2-5|TRBV6-5
ASSHGTSHLETQY
>TRBJ1-1|TRBV28
ASSFSSTGGRDEAF
>TRBJ1-2|TRBV30
AWSDWGVGGYT
>TRBJ2-7|TRBV19
ATRRQSNSYEQY
>TRBJ1-2|TRBV29-1
SVTEVQAVDYGYT
>TRBJ1-2|TRBV5-1
ASSSLVEGGDYGYT
>TRBJ2-6|TRBV7-9
ASSLAQGANVLT
>TRBJ2-2|TRBV20-1
SAIGQAGLF
>TRBJ1-2|TRBV2
PRGDGYT
>TRBJ2-7|TRBV11-2
ASSLGGAGEQY
>TRBJ2-4|TRBV7-9
ASSLTLKNIQY
>TRBJ1-2|TRBV7-8
AISDRVFYGYT